This T cell receptor beta chain derives from a study of regulatory T cells in long-lasting Graves disease. Study outcomes and limitations: TCR diversity was lower in persistent Graves' patients (versus newly diagnosed ones). Clonotypes that were public and shared totalled approximately 2,800 in persistent patients versus 800 to 1,000 in new patients.

Construction of the TCR beta libraries employed iRepertoire HTBI primers in conjunction with Arm-PCR of CDR3 regions. TCRdb independently ran MiXCR on the multiplex PCR reads; one entry per CDR3 protein. The repertoire holds 500,000 to 700,000 distinct CDR3 sequences, with roughly 16% as singletons. Time point noted: newly diagnosed GD, antithyroid drugs for less than 3 months. PBMC RNA served as the TCR library source. This clonotype was recorded a few times. Its cognate antigen is unknown. The V and J ends lost 4 bases and 2 bases respectively, with 9 bases between them. CDR3 size: 13 residues. CDR1 is SGHDN and CDR2 is FVKESK in the germline V gene. Separately, the same data were catalogued under a study of T cells in Graves' hyperthyroidism and ophthalmopathy.

Sequencing used peripheral blood mononuclear cells (PBMCs), obtained at new diagnosis, from a patient treated with antithyroid drugs. The chain recombines TRBV14 with TRBJ2-7, with D possibly being TRBD1 (6 bases). The receptor was isolated from a woman between 25 and 40 years old with Graves disease. CDR3 protein: CASSRTATYEQYF. In DNA, the CDR3 is TGTGCCAGCAGCCGGACAGCTACCTACGAGCAGTACTTC.